The next 2 T cell receptor beta chains were all read from a single sample in a study of OX40 agonist ivuxolimab in advanced cancers. TCRdb's copy holds only in-frame clones and misses some; the assay was immunoSEQ multiplex PCR. Seen here are 80,000 or so clones, roughly 87% observed once, and the top ten hold 1.5% to 2%. This specimen was CD4+ or CD8+ T cells sorted from blood, taken in a trial of the OX40 agonist ivuxolimab. Receptors were obtained from an adult with an advanced solid tumor such as melanoma, head and neck, liver or kidney cancer.

The V gene is TRBV5-1, the J gene TRBJ2-5; 7 bases are a match to TRBD2. Germline V lookup: CDR1 SGHRS, CDR2 YFSETQ. This CDR3 has 17 residues. Germline trimming cut 7 bases from V and 2 bases from J; bases unmatched to any gene: 17. The CDR3 spells CASGRGAMGGIQETQYF. CDR3 DNA sequence: TGCGCCAGCGGTCGTGGTGCAATGGGGGGGATACAAGAGACCCAGTACTTC.

The chain is built from TRBV7-9 and TRBJ2-7; TRBD2 might be the D (7 bases). The CDR3 runs 14 residues. CDR1 is SEHNR and CDR2 is FQNEAQ in the germline V gene (reference sequence). V was cut by 8 bases and J by 2 bases, with 16 bases left in between. This CDR3 reads CASEDWRGPYEQYF. The CDR3 DNA reads TGTGCCAGCGAAGATTGGCGGGGGCCCTACGAGCAGTACTTC.